This T cell receptor beta chain appears in the sequencing data of a study of tumor-infiltrating lymphocytes in primary liver carcinoma (dated by TCRdb to 2017 to 2019). Regarding the complete study: Roughly five patients with histopathologically diagnosed primary liver carcinoma underwent surgical resection in China between late 2015 and 2016. Of the five patients, three men and two women aged 30 to 69 years, four had hepatocellular carcinoma and one had combined HCC and intrahepatic cholangiocarcinoma. The five patients had tumors staged T1-T3 N0M0, with maximum diameters ranging from roughly 4.2 to 11 cm. Samples yielded roughly 3.5 to 7.13 million productive TCRbeta reads; read depth did not differ significantly between tissue types. TCRbeta repertoire sequencing, expression microarrays and whole-exome sequencing were combined in the study across five regions of each liver tumor, with adjacent normal tissue and blood also included. A total of 35 or so specimens from 5 patients went through TCRbeta repertoire sequencing, namely 25 tumor regions, 5 adjacent noncancerous liver tissues and 5 peripheral blood samples. Technical replicate repertoires showed high reproducibility, with mean shared-clone rates about 0.88 and correlation coefficients above 0.95.

This clonotype was seen only once. The antigen it recognizes is unknown. A much larger clone differs by one base, so this may be a read error. Findings and caveats that apply to the study as a whole: Only the TCR beta chain was sequenced, so true repertoire diversity is likely underestimated because unpaired alpha chains were not captured. Compared with blood, tumors had a significantly larger share of the repertoire taken up by the top 250 clones (p = 0.039). Because the samples were bulk and unsorted, CD4+ and CD8+ T cell repertoires could not be compared. The study included only a few patients, and the authors note findings should be validated in a larger study. Pairs of tumor regions showed greater repertoire overlap (mean 36%) than tumor-adjacent pairs (around 17%) or tumor-blood pairs (around 15%), which is consistent with antigen-driven expansion.

From the cysteine up to the phenylalanine, the CDR3 has a length of 16 residues. The read is trimmed to its CDR3 DNA, 48 bases read in frame from base 1. In the germline V gene, CDR1 corresponds to MGHRA and CDR2 to YSYEKL. V and J are truncated by 0 bases and 2 bases respectively, leaving an intervening sequence of 14 bases. Blood RNA was extracted from unsorted whole blood using TRIzol reagent, and germline DNA was obtained with the DNeasy Blood & Tissue kit. Patients had chronic HBV infection and were treatment-naive at sampling. Around 4 milliliters of peripheral blood were collected into K2EDTA tubes before surgery. Using a constant-region primer and ProtoScript II reverse transcriptase, TCRbeta-specific cDNA was reverse-transcribed from around 500 ng total RNA. Construction of the TCRbeta libraries relied on three nested rounds of multiplex PCR, following a slightly modified ARM-PCR procedure. Each of the first two PCR rounds ran for nine to eleven cycles and used multiplex TRBV1-TRBV30 forward primers together with a Cbeta reverse primer. Sample barcodes and Illumina adapters were added in a final 25-cycle PCR using Deep VentR polymerase. Before sequencing, amplicons between 200 and 500 bp were purified from gel using a QIAquick gel extraction kit. TCRbeta amplicons were sequenced on an Illumina HiSeq 2500 with 250-bp paired-end reads. The paper's data handling went like this. Quality trimming of reads was performed with Trimmomatic v0.33, and paired reads were merged with FLASH v1.2.11 so that full CDR3 sequences could be recovered. V, D and J germline segments were assigned to the rearranged TCRbeta sequences using MiGEC v1.2.1b. Clonotype statistics and Shannon-Wiener diversity indices were calculated with VDJtools v1.0.0. To reduce sampling bias, subsequent analyses other than the diversity analysis used only the 250 most abundant clonotypes in each sample. The public reads were reprocessed in TCRdb via fastp at Q25 and MiXCR, keeping in-frame beta chains. Under each unique CDR3 protein, matching rows form one entry showing the most common genes and DNA. The V and J calls were determined by TCRdb, not by the authors. Here the sample has about 310,000 distinct CDR3 sequences; about 50% occur a single time. The top ten hold about 15% of the sample.

Sequenced material: peripheral blood. The receptor chain draws on TRBV4-1 and TRBJ2-7, with the D gene call left open. The TCR originated in a woman in her twenties or thirties with primary liver carcinoma and hepatitis B virus infection. This receptor has the CDR3 CASSQDSTVHTYEQYF. The nucleotide sequence is TGCGCCAGCAGCCAAGATAGCACAGTACACACCTACGAGCAGTACTTC.